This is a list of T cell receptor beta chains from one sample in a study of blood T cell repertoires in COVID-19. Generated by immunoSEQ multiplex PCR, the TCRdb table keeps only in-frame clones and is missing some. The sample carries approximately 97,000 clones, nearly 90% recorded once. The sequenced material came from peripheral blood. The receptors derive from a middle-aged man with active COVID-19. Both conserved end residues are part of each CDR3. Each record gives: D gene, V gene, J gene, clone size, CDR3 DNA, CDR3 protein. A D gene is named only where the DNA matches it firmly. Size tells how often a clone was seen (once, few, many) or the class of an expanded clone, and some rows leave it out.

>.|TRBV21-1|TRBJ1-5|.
TGTGCCAGCAGCCCACCGCAGGGGGTCGGCAATCAGCCCCAGCATTTT
CASSPPQGVGNQPQHF
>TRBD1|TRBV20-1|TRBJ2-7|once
TGCAGTGCTAGTTCGGGACAGGGGGGCGAGCAGTACTTC
CSASSGQGGEQYF
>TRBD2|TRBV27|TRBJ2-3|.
TGTGCCAGCAGTTCCCGGACTAGCGGGGGCCTTTTAAGCACAGATACGCAGTATTTT
CASSSRTSGGLLSTDTQYF
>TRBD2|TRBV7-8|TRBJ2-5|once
TGTGCCAGCAGCCTAAGACTAGCGGGGAGGCAAGAGACCCAGTACTTC
CASSLRLAGRQETQYF
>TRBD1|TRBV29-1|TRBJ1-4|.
TGCAGCGTTGTGTTCCCTATCCCGGGACAGCAAGAAAAACTGTTTTTT
CSVVFPIPGQQEKLFF
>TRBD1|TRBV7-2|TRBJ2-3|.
TGTGCCAGCAGCTTAGGGGAAATACAGGGGTCATATTTT
CASSLGEIQGSYF
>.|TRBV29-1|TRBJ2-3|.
TGCAGCGTTGGAGGGGGAGACACAGATACGCAGTATTTT
CSVGGGDTDTQYF
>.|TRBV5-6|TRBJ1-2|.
TGTGCCAGCAGCCCAGGGCGTAACTATGGCTACACCTTC
CASSPGRNYGYTF
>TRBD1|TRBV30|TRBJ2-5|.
TGTGCCTGGAGTACCCGACAGGGGAGGGAGACCCAGTACTTC
CAWSTRQGRETQYF
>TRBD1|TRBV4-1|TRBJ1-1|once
TGCGCCAGCAGCCGCTCAATTACCAGGGGGCCAGACACTGAAGCTTTCTTT
CASSRSITRGPDTEAFF
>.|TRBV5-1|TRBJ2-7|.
TGCGCCAGCAGCTTGGCAAAGCGGCGGGGAACCTACGAGCAGTACTTC
CASSLAKRRGTYEQYF
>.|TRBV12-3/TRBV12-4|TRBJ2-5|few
TGTGCCAGCAGTTTTGACATCGGGACCCAGTACTTC
CASSFDIGTQYF